The sequence of this T cell receptor beta chain was determined in a study of T cell responses to AZD1222 COVID-19 vaccine. Study results and limitations: Compared with day 0, the breadth and depth of the Spike-specific TCR repertoire rose significantly after two doses of AZD1222. The study identified only a handful of AZD1222 recipients as seropositive at baseline. The study sampled repertoires only after the peak T cell response. A mostly white British donor set with more females was recruited, and clonal diversity was possibly underestimated.

The CDR3 length is 13 residues. Sequencing used immunoSEQ multiplex PCR; TCRdb keeps in-frame clones, though not all of them. This sample has approximately 150,000 clones, with roughly 86% found just once. As to this clone: Its antigen is still unknown.

The chain employs TRBV21-1 and TRBJ2-1. TRBV21-1 is classified as a pseudogene. The receptor was isolated from an adult who received the MenACWY meningococcal vaccine as a control. This material consisted of peripheral blood, taken 28 days after the second dose of the MenACWY control vaccine. CDR3 region: CASSPKRLGEQFF. The CDR3 region has the DNA TGTGCCAGCAGCCCTAAGCGACTGGGGGAGCAGTTCTTC.